These 16 T cell receptor beta chains came from one sample sequenced in a study of T cell responses to AZD1222 COVID-19 vaccine. Some clones are missing from TCRdb's copy, which holds only in-frame ones; the method was immunoSEQ multiplex PCR. Of 150,000 or so clones in the sample, roughly 92% were seen once. The sequenced sample was peripheral blood, obtained on day 0 of AZD1222 vaccination. The source is an adult in good health.

The CDR3 reads CASTRQGNTGELFF. As DNA, the CDR3 is TGTGCCAGCACCCGACAGGGGAACACCGGGGAGCTGTTTTTT. J is TRBJ2-2 and V is TRBV18; TRBD1 matches at 7 bases. The CDR3 has 14 residues. V was pared by 8 bases and J by 1 base, with 4 bases of the junction left unmatched. The germline V gene has CDR1 KGHSH and CDR2 LQKENI.

The chain carries TRBV27 and TRBJ1-6, with unresolved D. Germline V CDR1 and CDR2: MNHEY, SMNVEV (reference sequence). The CDR3 has 13 amino acids. Trimming took 9 bases from V and 7 from J, leaving 13 bases between them. As DNA, the CDR3 is TGTGCCAGTAGAGGCGCGGGGAATTCACCCCTCCACTTT. As protein: CASRGAGNSPLHF.

The J gene is TRBJ2-7, the V gene TRBV27, with TRBD1 matching over 9 bases. Germline V gives CDR1 MNHEY, CDR2 SMNVEV (reference sequence). The V gene end was trimmed by 4 bases and the J gene end by 6 bases; junction bases not matched to a gene: 7. The CDR3 runs to 14 residues. This chain's CDR3 is CASSWGTGTIEQYF. The CDR3 nucleotides read TGTGCCAGCAGTTGGGGGACAGGGACGATCGAGCAGTACTTC.

The chain links TRBV15 to TRBJ1-5, with D tentatively TRBD1 (6 bases). The CDR3 loop spans 14 amino acids. The V gene lost 4 bases and the J gene lost 4 bases, with 11 bases spanning the gap. CDR1 and CDR2 (germline): LNHNV, YYDKDF (reference sequence). The CDR3, as DNA: TGTGCCACCAGCACGGGACACCGAAATCAGCCCCAGCATTTT. This sequence encodes CATSTGHRNQPQHF.

CDR3 coding DNA: TGCGCCAGCTTGGTTAGCGGGGGGGCCCATGAGCAGTTCTTC. Protein product: CASLVSGGAHEQFF. The chain uses TRBV10-2 and TRBJ2-1, with 11 nucleotides matching TRBD2. This CDR3 is 14 amino acids long. V shed 8 bases and J 8 bases; nucleotides not matched to a gene: 8. CDR1 and CDR2 from the germline V gene are WSHSY and SAAADI.

Only one count was recorded for this clone. This chain uses TRBV10-3 with TRBJ1-1, with a tentative D call TRBD1 (5 bases). From germline, CDR1 is ENHRY and CDR2 SYGVKD. The CDR3 spans 15 residues. V lost 2 bases to trimming and J lost 1 base, with 11 bases between them. CDR3 sequence: CAISEAGRGNTEAFF. CDR3 coding DNA: TGTGCCATCAGTGAGGCCGGGAGGGGGAACACTGAAGCTTTCTTT.

This clone came up once. This sequence joins TRBV2 and TRBJ1-4; D possibly corresponds to TRBD1 (6 bases). CDR1 SNHLY and CDR2 FYNNEI come from the germline V gene. V was trimmed by 6 bases and J by 5 bases, leaving 7 bases between them. The CDR3 covers 12 residues. In nucleotides, the CDR3 is TGTGCCAGCAGCCAGGGGAATGAAAAACTGTTTTTT. Translation: CASSQGNEKLFF.

The chain combines TRBV5-1 with TRBJ2-7, with 9 positions matching TRBD1. Germline CDR1 and CDR2: SGHRS and YFSETQ. Losses at the gene ends were 2 bases for V and 3 bases for J; bases not matched to a gene: 3. The CDR3 is 14 residues long. CDR3 protein: CASSFTGGYYEQYF. CDR3 bases: TGCGCCAGCAGCTTCACAGGGGGCTACTACGAGCAGTACTTC.

This clone was recorded a few times. The chain combines TRBV28 with TRBJ2-7; maybe TRBD1 (6 bases). This CDR3 region has 14 residues. Germline lookup yields CDR1 MDHEN and CDR2 SYDVKM. The V end lost 3 bases, the J end lost 2 bases, and 11 bases lay between the germline ends. The CDR3 protein is CASSFGQITYEQYF. In DNA, the CDR3 is TGTGCCAGCAGTTTTGGACAGATTACCTACGAGCAGTACTTC.

The chain employs TRBV10-2 and TRBJ2-1; the match to TRBD2 covers 14 bases. The CDR3 runs to 15 residues. J was trimmed by 8 bases and V by 4 bases; bases with no gene match: 4. Germline V gives CDR1 WSHSY, CDR2 SAAADI. The CDR3 loop is CASSGTSGRFDEQFF. The CDR3 coding sequence is TGCGCCAGCAGTGGGACTAGCGGGAGGTTCGATGAGCAGTTCTTC.

The rearrangement links TRBV15 to TRBJ2-5; 9 nucleotides align to TRBD2. CDR3 length: 15 residues. Germline CDR1 reads LNHNV; CDR2 reads YYDKDF (reference sequence). J lost 4 bases, V lost 0 bases, and 3 bases had no gene match. This CDR3 is CATSRDAGGPETQYF. The CDR3 DNA is TGTGCCACCAGCAGAGATGCGGGGGGGCCAGAGACCCAGTACTTC.

This chain uses TRBV6-5 with TRBJ2-7; no clear D gene. V was shortened by 8 bases and J by 2 bases, with 10 bases between the two germline ends. Germline-derived CDR1 and CDR2 are MNHEY and SVGAGI. The CDR3 is 12 amino acids. The CDR3 sequence is CASFSPPYEQYF. The DNA of the CDR3 is TGTGCCAGCTTTAGCCCGCCCTACGAGCAGTACTTC.

The chain recombines TRBV11-2 with TRBJ2-7; TRBD2 is a possible D gene (5 bases). Trimming stripped 4 bases from V and 2 bases from J, with 9 bases between. The CDR3 contains 13 residues. Germline CDR1 is SGHAT and CDR2 is FQNNGV. As DNA, the CDR3 is TGTGCCAGCAGCTCAATCGGGGCCTACGAGCAGTACTTC. This codes for CASSSIGAYEQYF.

The gene calls are TRBV28 and TRBJ1-6; 8 positions agree with TRBD1. V was clipped by 6 bases and J by 10 bases; unmatched bases: 11. Germline assignment: CDR1 MDHEN and CDR2 SYDVKM. The CDR3 runs to 15 residues. The CDR3 loop reads CASSTPGQVLSPLHF. CDR3 coding DNA: TGTGCCAGCAGCACCCCGGGACAGGTCTTGTCACCCCTCCACTTT. Full variable domain (rest looked up from reference TRBV28 and TRBJ1-6): DVKVTQSSRYLVKRTGEKVFLECVQDMDHENMFWYRQDPGLGLRLIYFSYDVKMKEKGDIPEGYSVSREKKERFSLILESASTNQTSMYLCASSTPGQVLSPLHFGNGTRLTVT.

The V and J genes are TRBV7-9 and TRBJ1-1; 9 nucleotides agree with TRBD1. Germline-derived CDR1 and CDR2 are SEHNR and FQNEAQ (reference sequence). The V segment lost 2 bases and the J segment 1 base; nucleotides outside the gene matches: 2. CDR3 length: 15 amino acids. This chain's CDR3 is CASSLWTGENTEAFF. The CDR3 DNA follows: TGTGCCAGCAGCTTATGGACAGGGGAGAACACTGAAGCTTTCTTT.

This sequence joins TRBV7-8 and TRBJ1-5; possibly TRBD1 for D (6 bases). CDR1 SGHVS and CDR2 FQNEAQ come from the germline V gene. V lost 5 bases, J lost 2 bases, and 16 bases lay in between. The CDR3 totals 16 residues. This chain's CDR3 is CASSRLMDSRNQPQHF. The CDR3 DNA reads TGTGCCAGCAGCCGGTTGATGGACAGCCGCAATCAGCCCCAGCATTTT.